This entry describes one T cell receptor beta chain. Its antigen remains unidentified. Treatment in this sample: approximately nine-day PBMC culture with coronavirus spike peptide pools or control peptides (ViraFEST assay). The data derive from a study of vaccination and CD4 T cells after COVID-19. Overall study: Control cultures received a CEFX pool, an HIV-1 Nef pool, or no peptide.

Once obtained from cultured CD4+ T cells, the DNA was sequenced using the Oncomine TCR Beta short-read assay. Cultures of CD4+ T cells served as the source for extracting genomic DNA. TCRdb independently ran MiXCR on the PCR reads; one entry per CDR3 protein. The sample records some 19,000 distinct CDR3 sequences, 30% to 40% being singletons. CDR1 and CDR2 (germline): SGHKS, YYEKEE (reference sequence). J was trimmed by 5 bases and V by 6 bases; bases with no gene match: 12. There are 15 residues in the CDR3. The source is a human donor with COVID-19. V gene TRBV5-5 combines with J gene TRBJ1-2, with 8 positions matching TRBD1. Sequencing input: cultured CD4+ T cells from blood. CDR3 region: CASNQDRGLGYGYTF. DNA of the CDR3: TGTGCCAGCAACCAAGACAGGGGATTAGGGTATGGCTACACCTTC.